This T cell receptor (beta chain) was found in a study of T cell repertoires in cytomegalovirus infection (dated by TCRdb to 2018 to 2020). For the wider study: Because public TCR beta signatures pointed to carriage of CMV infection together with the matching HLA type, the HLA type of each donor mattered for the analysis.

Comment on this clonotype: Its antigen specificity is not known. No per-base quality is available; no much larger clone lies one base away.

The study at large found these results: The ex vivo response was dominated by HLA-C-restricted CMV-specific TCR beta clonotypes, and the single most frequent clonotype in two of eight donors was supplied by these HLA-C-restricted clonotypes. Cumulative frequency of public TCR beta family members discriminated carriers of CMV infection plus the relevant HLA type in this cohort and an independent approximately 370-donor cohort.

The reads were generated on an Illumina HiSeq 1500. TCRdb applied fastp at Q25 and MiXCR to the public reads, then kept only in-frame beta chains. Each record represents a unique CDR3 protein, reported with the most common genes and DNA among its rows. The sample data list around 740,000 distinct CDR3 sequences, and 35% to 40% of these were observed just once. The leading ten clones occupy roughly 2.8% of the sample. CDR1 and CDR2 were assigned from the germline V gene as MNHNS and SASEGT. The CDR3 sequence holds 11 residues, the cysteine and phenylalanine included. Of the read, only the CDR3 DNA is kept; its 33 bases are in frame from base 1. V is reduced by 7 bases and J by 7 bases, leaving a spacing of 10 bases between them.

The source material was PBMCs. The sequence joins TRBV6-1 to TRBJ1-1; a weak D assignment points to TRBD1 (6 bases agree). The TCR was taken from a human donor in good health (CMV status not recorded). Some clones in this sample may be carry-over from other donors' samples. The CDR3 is CASKGGLEAFF. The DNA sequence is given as TGTGCCAGCAAGGGGGGACTTGAAGCTTTCTTT.